One sample yielded the 23 T cell receptor beta chains listed below, sequenced in a study of molecular identifiers for immune sequencing clone quantification. TCRdb re-called the PCR reads with MiXCR, one entry per CDR3 protein. This sample has hundreds of thousands of distinct CDR3 sequences, with 25% found just once. The sample consisted of naive CD8+ T cells from blood, with Jurkat cell RNA spiked in. The sample's subset: FACS-sorted CD8+CD4-CCR7+CD45RA+ naive T cells. The receptors derive from a human donor in good health. Some libraries in this study had Jurkat cell RNA spiked in.

The V gene is TRBV12-3 or TRBV12-4, the J gene TRBJ1-1, with 8 bases aligning to TRBD1. The CDR3 totals 12 residues. Trimming removed 4 bases from V and 6 bases from J; junction bases left unmatched: 1. The CDR3 DNA sequence: TGTGCCAGCAGTTGGGGACAGGCTGAAGCTTTCTTT. This gives the protein CASSWGQAEAFF.

In regard to this clonotype: This clone may be a read error of a much larger clone one base away. The rearrangement links TRBV4-3 to TRBJ1-3; 7 bases are a match to TRBD1. V lost 0 bases, J lost 3 bases, and 5 bases stayed unmatched. The germline V gene encodes CDR1 LGHNA and CDR2 YSLEER. This CDR3 has 16 amino acids. The CDR3 sequence: CASSQDSGGCGNTIYF. The CDR3 DNA reads TGCGCCAGCAGCCAAGATTCAGGGGGATGTGGAAACACCATATATTTT.

This clonotype was seen at least ten times. The chain joins TRBV6-2 or TRBV6-3 to TRBJ2-3, with a weak D call TRBD2 (6 bases). Trimming shortened V by 0 bases and J by 5 bases, and 18 bases separated the two germline ends. CDR1 is MNHEY, CDR2 SVGEGT, per germline. The CDR3 totals 17 residues. This CDR3 is CASSYSSAPSGVDTQYF. The CDR3 DNA reads as TGTGCCAGCAGTTACTCGTCCGCACCGTCGGGGGTAGATACGCAGTATTTT.

Only a few counts were recorded for this clonotype. The rearrangement joins TRBV30 to TRBJ1-3, with D perhaps TRBD1 (6 bases). The V gene lost 7 bases and the J gene lost 0 bases, with 10 bases spanning the gap. This CDR3 has 13 amino acids. The V gene's germline CDR1 is GTSNPN and CDR2 SVGIG (reference sequence). The CDR3 bases are TGTGCCTCCCTGGACAGCTCTGGAAACACCATATATTTT. This encodes CASLDSSGNTIYF.

This clonotype was found a few times. The chain combines TRBV4-3 with TRBJ2-7; D not resolved. Germline values: CDR1 LGHNA, CDR2 YSLEER. The V end was cut by 1 base, the J end by 2 bases, with 15 bases between. This CDR3 has 16 amino acids. CDR3: CASSQVESDFTYEQYF. The CDR3 coding sequence is TGCGCCAGCAGCCAAGTCGAGTCAGATTTTACCTACGAGCAGTACTTC.

In this sample, this clonotype turned up many times. V is TRBV29-1 and J is TRBJ2-7; possibly TRBD1 for D (6 bases). The ends were cut back, 7 bases at V and 5 bases at J, with 9 bases in the middle. From germline, CDR1 is SQVTM and CDR2 ANQGSEA. The CDR3 has 10 residues. The CDR3 spells CSGKGDEQYF. DNA for the CDR3: TGCAGCGGGAAGGGGGACGAGCAGTACTTC.

The chain uses TRBV6-5 and TRBJ2-2, with D possibly TRBD2 on 6 matching bases. Trimming cost V 4 bases and J 4 bases, with 10 bases left between them. The germline gives CDR1 MNHEY, CDR2 SVGAGI. This CDR3 is 14 amino acids long. The CDR3 sequence is CASSFGLSTGELFF. The CDR3 DNA follows: TGTGCCAGCAGTTTTGGACTAAGCACCGGGGAGCTGTTTTTT.

As for this clonotype: Without the conserved terminal phenylalanine or tryptophan, this CDR3 likely stems from a read error. It is unclear where the CDR3 begins or ends on the DNA, so no DNA is shown, and the CDR3 is as TCRdb lists it. The rearrangement uses TRBV9 and TRBJ2-2; the table names TRBD1, a call not compared with the DNA. The CDR3 length equals 11 residues, ends included. Germline V CDR1 and CDR2: SGDLS, YYNGEE. The CDR3 sequence: CASSVPVELLV.

This clonotype showed up many times. This rearrangement joins TRBV12-3 or TRBV12-4 to TRBJ1-4; the D gene is possibly TRBD1 (5 bases). Trimming left V 6 bases short and J 6 bases short, with 17 bases between. The CDR3 sequence is 15 residues long. The DNA of the CDR3 is TGTGCCAGCAGCCGGCGGGAGGACATATATGAAAAACTGTTTTTT. This encodes CASSRREDIYEKLFF.

The chain uses TRBV19 and TRBJ2-5, with 10 bases fitting TRBD2. CDR1 is LNHDA, CDR2 SQIVND, per germline (reference sequence). This CDR3 is built from 17 residues. Trimming at V came to 3 bases and at J to 3 bases, leaving 10 bases not matched to a gene. Written as DNA, the CDR3 is TGTGCCAGTAGTATCCTAGCGGGAGTTGGGGGAAAAGAGACCCAGTACTTC. Encoded protein: CASSILAGVGGKETQYF.

This clonotype was observed many times. The V and J genes are TRBV5-6 and TRBJ2-3, with unresolved D. V was cut by 6 bases and J by 5 bases, with 25 bases left in between. CDR3 length: 17 residues. Per the germline V gene, CDR1 is SGHDT and CDR2 is YYEEEE. The CDR3 sequence: CASTLGPSYASEDTQYF. DNA for the CDR3: TGTGCCAGCACCCTTGGCCCCTCCTACGCCTCCGAAGATACGCAGTATTTT. Supplemented by reference TRBV5-6 and TRBJ2-3, the full variable domain reads DAGVTQSPTHLIKTRGQQVTLRCSPKSGHDTVSWYQQALGQGPQFIFQYYEEEERQRGNFPDRFSGHQFPNYSSELNVNALLLGDSALYLCASTLGPSYASEDTQYFGPGTRLTVL.

Of note for this clonotype: This sequence may be a read error, since a much larger clone differs from it by one base. The chain combines TRBV12-3 or TRBV12-4 with TRBJ2-6; TRBD1 aligns across 9 bases. J was trimmed by 0 bases and V by 8 bases; bases with no gene match: 11. CDR3 length: 18 amino acids. Written as DNA, the CDR3 is TGTGCCAGCGGCCTAAACAGGGGGCGAGACTCTGGGGCCAACGTCCTGACTTTC. Protein sequence: CASGLNRGRDSGANVLTF.

This clonotype occurred a few times. V and J are TRBV19 and TRBJ1-1, with unresolved D. V lost 6 bases to trimming and J lost 0 bases, with 17 bases between them. CDR3 size: 16 residues. From germline, CDR1 is LNHDA and CDR2 SQIVND (reference sequence). CDR3 amino acids: CASRSGGHKMNTEAFF. The CDR3 DNA reads as TGTGCCAGTAGGAGTGGAGGGCACAAGATGAACACTGAAGCTTTCTTT.

This clonotype was seen only a few times. V gene TRBV5-6 combines with J gene TRBJ1-1, with TRBD1 matching over 7 bases. V gave up 4 bases and J gave up 3 bases; unmatched junction bases: 9. The CDR3 consists of 15 residues. Germline V lookup: CDR1 SGHDT, CDR2 YYEEEE. The CDR3 DNA follows: TGTGCCAGCAGCGGGGACAGCTACCTTGACACTGAAGCTTTCTTT. As protein: CASSGDSYLDTEAFF.

This clonotype was seen only a few times. In DNA, the CDR3 is TGTGCCAGCAGGCCCGGGGGGGCCGGCAACACTGAAGCTTTCTTT. This sequence encodes CASRPGGAGNTEAFF. The V gene is TRBV28, the J gene TRBJ1-1; TRBD1 might be the D (6 bases). V shed 6 bases and J shed 2 bases, with 16 bases lying between them. This CDR3 contains 15 residues. Per the germline V gene, CDR1 is MDHEN and CDR2 is SYDVKM.

The rearrangement links TRBV9 to TRBJ1-5; the D gene is possibly TRBD1 (5 bases). CDR3 length equals 15 residues. Trimming took 4 bases from V and 2 from J, leaving 13 bases between them. Germline values: CDR1 SGDLS, CDR2 YYNGEE. The CDR3 bases are TGTGCCAGCAGCCCGGGTTGGGGCGGCAATCAGCCCCAGCATTTT. Translated, it gives CASSPGWGGNQPQHF.

The sample holds one count of this clonotype. A much larger clone lies one base from this, so it may be a read error. The chain has TRBV7-9 and TRBJ1-1, with no clear D. Trimming pared 1 base from V and 1 base from J, leaving 7 bases between. Germline CDR1 SEHNR, CDR2 FQNEAQ (reference sequence). The CDR3 runs to 14 residues. CDR3 loop: CASSLGIGNTEAFF. CDR3 DNA sequence: TGTGCCAGCAGCTTAGGTATCGGGAACACTGAAGCTTTCTTT.

This clonotype came up many times. The chain employs TRBV6-5 and TRBJ2-5, with D maybe TRBD1 (5 bases). V was trimmed by 0 bases and J by 4 bases, leaving 9 bases between them. This CDR3 is 14 amino acids long. CDR1 and CDR2 from the germline V gene are MNHEY and SVGAGI. CDR3 DNA sequence: TGTGCCAGCAGTTACTCGAGTAGGGGAGAGACCCAGTACTTC. Translation gives CASSYSSRGETQYF.

This clonotype was seen ten or more times. The chain links TRBV2 to TRBJ2-3, with 10 positions matching TRBD2. The trim removed 11 bases at V and 0 bases at J, leaving 14 bases unmatched. Per germline, CDR1 SNHLY and CDR2 FYNNEI. This CDR3 spans 17 amino acids. The DNA for the CDR3 is TGTGCCGCCGGCCCCCAGCGGGGGGGCTTGAGCACAGATACGCAGTATTTT. This encodes CAAGPQRGGLSTDTQYF.

There are many counts of this clonotype. The chain employs TRBV7-8 and TRBJ2-1, with 8 bases identical to TRBD1. CDR3 length: 16 amino acids. Trimming cost V 4 bases and J 5 bases; bases outside gene matches: 10. Germline assignment: CDR1 SGHVS and CDR2 FQNEAQ. In nucleotides, the CDR3 is TGTGCCAGCAGCTCCCCGCGGACAGGGTGGAACAATGAGCAGTTCTTC. Amino acid sequence: CASSSPRTGWNNEQFF.

Comments on this clonotype: Its ends do not fully match the called genes, so a read error is possible. The J gene is TRBJ2-7, the V gene TRBV12-3 or TRBV12-4, with D perhaps TRBD1 or TRBD2 (5 bases each). The CDR3 is 14 amino acids. The DNA of the CDR3 is TGTCCCAGCAGTTTAGCAGGGAGAACCTACGAGCAGTACTTC. Protein product: CPSSLAGRTYEQYF.

This chain joins TRBV7-9 and TRBJ2-7; a weak D match, TRBD1 (6 bases). Per the germline V gene, CDR1 is SEHNR and CDR2 is FQNEAQ (reference sequence). The CDR3 length is 11 residues. V was shortened by 10 bases and J by 4 bases, with 11 bases between the two germline ends. The CDR3 region has the DNA TGTGCCATAGGACAGAATTACGAGCAGTACTTC. It is translated as CAIGQNYEQYF.

In its sample, this clonotype was seen a few times. The gene calls are TRBV27 and TRBJ2-7, with D possibly matching TRBD1 (6 bases). V was trimmed by 4 bases and J by 5 bases, leaving 21 bases between them. Per the germline V gene, CDR1 is MNHEY and CDR2 is SMNVEV (reference sequence). This CDR3 has 16 residues. This CDR3 reads CASSSTPTGNYDEQYF. The CDR3 DNA reads as TGTGCCAGCAGTTCTACACCAACAGGGAACTACGACGAGCAGTACTTC.